This T cell receptor (beta chain) is drawn from a study of blood T cell repertoires in COVID-19. The wider study: The analysed material was cDNA or gDNA that came from T cells, B-cell-depleted T cells, or PBMCs.

Per the germline V gene, CDR1 is SGHTS and CDR2 is YDEGEE. The CDR3 runs 16 residues. The V and J ends lost 4 bases and 2 bases, in that order; junction bases with no gene match: 8. TCRdb keeps only in-frame clones here, not all; method: immunoSEQ multiplex PCR. In the table there are approximately 90,000 clones, 81% of which are singletons. The V call is TRBV5-8, the J call TRBJ2-2; TRBD1 matches 7 bases. The receptor was derived from a man older than 75 with active or convalescent COVID-19. The sequencing input was peripheral blood. This CDR3 reads CASSLQTGTNTGELFF. CDR3 coding DNA: TGTGCCAGCAGCCTACAGACAGGGACCAACACCGGGGAGCTGTTTTTT.